This TCR beta chain was sequenced in a study of blood T cell repertoires in COVID-19. Losses at the gene ends were 2 bases for V and 4 bases for J; bases not matched to a gene: 15. Germline CDR1 is MNHEY and CDR2 is SVGEGT. The CDR3 is 21 residues long. Libraries were prepared by immunoSEQ multiplex PCR; TCRdb keeps only in-frame clonotypes and omits some of them. The table lists about 160,000 clones, 75% to 90% of them singletons. The source of this sequence is a woman aged 80 or over with active or convalescent COVID-19. Specimen: peripheral blood. This chain connects TRBV6-2 or TRBV6-3 to TRBJ2-3, with 16 bases identical to TRBD2. CDR3 residues: CASSYPPGLAGGLLFSDTQYF. The CDR3 DNA follows: TGTGCCAGCAGTTACCCTCCGGGACTAGCGGGGGGGTTACTTTTCTCAGATACGCAGTATTTT.